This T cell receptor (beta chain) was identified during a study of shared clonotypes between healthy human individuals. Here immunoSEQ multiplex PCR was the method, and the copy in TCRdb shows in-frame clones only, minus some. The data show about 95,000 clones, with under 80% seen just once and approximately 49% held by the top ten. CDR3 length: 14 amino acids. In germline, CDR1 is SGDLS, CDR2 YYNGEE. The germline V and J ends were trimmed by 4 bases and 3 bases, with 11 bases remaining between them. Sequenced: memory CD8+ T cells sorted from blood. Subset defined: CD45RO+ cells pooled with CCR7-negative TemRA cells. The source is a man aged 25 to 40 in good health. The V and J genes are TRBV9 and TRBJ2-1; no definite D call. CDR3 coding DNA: TGTGCCAGCAGCCCCCCAGACCACTACAATGAGCAGTTCTTC. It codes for CASSPPDHYNEQFF.